The 21 T cell receptor beta chains in this list originate from one sample, sequenced in a study of T cells in Graves' hyperthyroidism and ophthalmopathy (dated by TCRdb to between 2018 and 2020). Library preparation employed multiplex PCR. Sequencing relied on an Illumina HiSeq 2000. TCR beta CDR3 regions were amplified from RNA transcripts. A first-round RT-PCR of the TCR CDR3 used the HTBI primer set with the Qiagen OneStep RT-PCR kit. TCRdb redid the processing of the public reads, applying fastp at Q25 and MiXCR, and retained in-frame beta chains. Entries are consolidated by CDR3 protein sequence, retaining the most common genes and DNA. This sample comprises about 290,000 distinct CDR3 sequences, roughly 13% of them detected only once. The ten biggest clones cover 7.9% of the sample. Source material: blood. The source of these receptors is a woman aged 40-49 years with Graves' hyperthyroidism.

This clonotype was counted only a few times. Germline is not matched at one junction end, which may reflect a read error. The chain employs TRBV7-7 and TRBJ2-7; 8 bases are shared with TRBD2. Germline V gene data show CDR1 as SSHAT and CDR2 as FNYEAQ (reference sequence). The CDR3 length is 18 residues. The CDR3 sequence: CASSLWIGSGRHSYEQYF. For the CDR3, the DNA is TGTGCTAGCAGCTTATGGATCGGAAGCGGGAGACATTCCTACGAGCAGTACTTC.

This clonotype was observed many times. This rearrangement joins TRBV29-1 to TRBJ2-3; 7 nucleotides agree with TRBD1. The CDR3 consists of 11 residues. Germline V gene lookup returns CDR1 SQVTM and CDR2 ANQGSEA. Trimming cost V 7 bases and J 4 bases; bases outside gene matches: 2. CDR3 nucleotides: TGCAGCGGCGACAGGGCAGATACGCAGTATTTT. It yields the protein CSGDRADTQYF.

The sample holds many counts of this clonotype. The V gene is TRBV27, the J gene TRBJ2-3; 9 nucleotides line up with TRBD2. J lost 6 bases, V lost 1 base, and 5 bases had no gene match. Germline CDR1 reads MNHEY; CDR2 reads SMNVEV (reference sequence). This CDR3 contains 15 residues. CDR3 DNA sequence: TGTGCCAGCAGTTTATGGGCTAGCGGGATTGATACGCAGTATTTT. Translated, it gives CASSLWASGIDTQYF.

This clonotype was seen many times. The chain carries TRBV2 and TRBJ1-1; a possible D gene is TRBD1 (6 bases). Trimming stripped 8 bases from V and 6 bases from J, with 19 bases between. The CDR3 runs 14 residues. The germline CDR1 and CDR2 sequences are SNHLY and FYNNEI. CDR3 coding DNA: TGTGCCAGCGGGAAGGGGGTAGTGATCGCTGAAGCTTTCTTT. The encoded protein is CASGKGVVIAEAFF.

In its sample, this clonotype was seen many times. The chain couples TRBV6-1 to TRBJ2-3, with TRBD1 as a possible D gene (6 bases). With 10 bases removed from V and 1 base from J, the gap between germline ends came to 12 bases. The germline V gene encodes CDR1 MNHNS and CDR2 SASEGT. The CDR3 has 13 residues. The CDR3 region is CATQQGGTDTQYF. In nucleotides, the CDR3 is TGTGCCACCCAACAGGGAGGCACAGATACGCAGTATTTT.

This clonotype was counted ten times or more. This sequence joins TRBV2 and TRBJ2-5; D remains unclear. CDR3 length: 12 residues. From germline, CDR1 is SNHLY and CDR2 FYNNEI. Deletions cut 5 bases from V and 0 bases from J, with 4 bases between. The CDR3 protein is CASSWNQETQYF. Here the CDR3 DNA reads TGTGCCAGCAGTTGGAACCAAGAGACCCAGTACTTC.

In regard to this clonotype: Being one base from a much bigger clone, this may be a read error. This chain uses TRBV12-3 or TRBV12-4 with TRBJ2-2; 7 positions agree with TRBD1. The CDR3 extends over 17 amino acids. V lost 0 bases and J lost 7; bases outside the gene matches: 11. CDR3 region: CASSLAGGIISGGELFF. The DNA of the CDR3 is TGTGCCAGCAGTTTAGCAGGGGGCATAATTTCGGGCGGGGAGCTGTTTTTT.

Here the CDR3 DNA reads TGCAGTGCCCGCCGGACTAGCGGGAGGGGCTACAATGAGCAGTTCTTC. This encodes CSARRTSGRGYNEQFF. The V and J genes are TRBV20-1 and TRBJ2-1; 15 bases fit TRBD2. With 6 bases clipped from V and 3 bases from J, the junction kept 6 bases outside the gene matches. CDR1 DFQATT and CDR2 SNEGSKA come from the germline V gene (reference sequence). The CDR3 totals 16 residues.

This clonotype was seen a few times. J is TRBJ2-7 and V is TRBV12-3 or TRBV12-4, with D perhaps assigned TRBD1 or TRBD2 (5 bases each). Trimming took 4 bases from V and 6 from J, leaving 7 bases between them. CDR3 length: 11 residues. The CDR3: CASSSGTEQYF. The CDR3 DNA reads as TGTGCCAGCAGTTCCGGGACCGAGCAGTACTTC.

This clonotype was seen repeatedly, ten times or more. The chain combines TRBV2 with TRBJ2-6; 8 nucleotides line up with TRBD1. J was trimmed by 2 bases and V by 4 bases; bases with no gene match: 7. Germline CDR1 and CDR2: SNHLY and FYNNEI. The CDR3 consists of 17 residues. This chain's CDR3 is CASSVGQGVAGANVLTF. The CDR3 DNA reads TGTGCCAGCAGTGTAGGACAGGGTGTAGCTGGGGCCAACGTCCTGACTTTC.

The chain carries TRBV27 and TRBJ2-3, with D perhaps TRBD2 (6 bases). V lost 2 bases and J lost 4, with 22 bases in between. CDR3 length: 18 residues. Germline CDR1 is MNHEY and CDR2 is SMNVEV (reference sequence). CDR3 region: CASSLNLWGGMFADTQYF. The CDR3, as DNA: TGTGCCAGCAGTTTAAACCTTTGGGGCGGGATGTTTGCAGATACGCAGTATTTT.

The gene calls are TRBV9 and TRBJ2-2, with 10 bases fitting TRBD2. The germline V gene has CDR1 SGDLS and CDR2 YYNGEE. The CDR3 spans 17 residues. V was pared by 0 bases and J by 2 bases, with 4 bases of the junction left unmatched. The CDR3 here is CASSVATSGVNTGELFF. The CDR3 DNA is TGTGCCAGCAGCGTAGCCACTAGCGGGGTCAACACCGGGGAGCTGTTTTTT.

This clonotype was recorded at least ten times. The V gene is TRBV11-1, the J gene TRBJ1-2; maybe TRBD1 (6 bases). This CDR3 spans 14 amino acids. Trimming removed 5 bases at V and 3 bases at J, with 13 bases between. Germline loops: CDR1 SGHAT, CDR2 FQDESV (reference sequence). The CDR3 DNA is TGTGCCAGCAGCAAATGGGACAACGACTATGGCTACACCTTC. Translating gives CASSKWDNDYGYTF.

This clonotype was observed many times. The V and J genes are TRBV2 and TRBJ2-4; D perhaps matches TRBD2 (5 bases). Germline CDR1 and CDR2: SNHLY and FYNNEI. The CDR3 extends over 13 amino acids. Trimming removed 2 bases at V and 8 bases at J, with 10 bases between. The CDR3 sequence is CASSETRGDIQYF. The CDR3 nucleotides are TGTGCCAGCAGTGAAACCCGGGGAGACATTCAGTACTTC.

This clonotype was found many times. The chain recombines TRBV4-1 with TRBJ1-1, with 7 bases lining up with TRBD1. V lost 2 bases, J lost 0 bases, and 6 bases stayed unmatched. This CDR3 is built from 16 residues. Germline assignment: CDR1 MGHRA and CDR2 YSYEKL. CDR3 nucleotides: TGCGCCAGCAGCCAACGACAGGGATCTATGAACACTGAAGCTTTCTTT. This translates into CASSQRQGSMNTEAFF.

The table lists this clonotype with many counts. This chain connects TRBV6-1 to TRBJ2-7, with TRBD1 matching 8 bases. The germline gives CDR1 MNHNS, CDR2 SASEGT. This CDR3 region has 15 residues. With V trimmed by 5 bases and J by 1 base, 7 bases remained unmatched. In nucleotides, the CDR3 is TGTGCCAGCAGTTGGACAGGGAAAGAATCCTACGAGCAGTACTTC. Protein product: CASSWTGKESYEQYF.

This clonotype has at least ten counts. V and J are TRBV2 and TRBJ2-4, with TRBD2 as a possible D gene (7 bases). Germline V gene data show CDR1 as SNHLY and CDR2 as FYNNEI. The V end was cut by 9 bases, the J end by 6 bases, with 18 bases between. The CDR3 contains 14 residues. For the CDR3, the DNA is TGTGCCAGTAAGGGGGGGCATTCTGTAAACATTCAGTACTTC. Translating it yields CASKGGHSVNIQYF.

The chain carries TRBV28 and TRBJ1-6, with TRBD1 matching 9 bases. The CDR3 is 17 residues long. Trimming took 5 bases from V and 1 from J; bases not matched to a gene: 6. CDR1 is MDHEN, CDR2 SYDVKM, per germline. CDR3 amino acids: CASSGRDRESYNSPLHF. The CDR3 DNA is TGTGCCAGCAGTGGCCGGGACAGGGAGTCCTATAATTCACCCCTCCACTTT.

This clonotype turned up a few times. A much more abundant neighbour one base away suggests this may be a read error. The chain joins TRBV11-2 to TRBJ2-1; D possibly uses TRBD1 or TRBD2 (5 bases each). CDR3 size: 15 residues. CDR1 is SGHAT, CDR2 FQNNGV, per germline. CDR3 in DNA: TGTGCCAGCAGCCTCAACTCCGGGGCGTACAATGGGCAGTTCTTC. Residues: CASSLNSGAYNGQFF.

This clonotype occurred many times. The J gene is TRBJ1-2, the V gene TRBV14; a weak D match, TRBD1 (6 bases). The ends were cut back, 0 bases at V and 2 bases at J, with 10 bases in the middle. The CDR3 is 15 residues long. Germline V gene lookup returns CDR1 SGHDN and CDR2 FVKESK. In DNA, the CDR3 is TGTGCCAGCAGCCAAGATCGCAGGGGAAACTATGGCTACACCTTC. Its protein product is CASSQDRRGNYGYTF.

This clonotype was picked up many times. V gene TRBV20-1 combines with J gene TRBJ2-1; 7 bases fit TRBD2. CDR1 and CDR2 from the germline V gene are DFQATT and SNEGSKA (reference sequence). The CDR3 contains 16 residues. With 2 bases clipped from V and 5 bases from J, the junction kept 12 bases outside the gene matches. The CDR3, as DNA: TGCAGTGCTAGATCGTTACGGGAGGTGCGACACAATGAGCAGTTCTTC. It specifies CSARSLREVRHNEQFF.